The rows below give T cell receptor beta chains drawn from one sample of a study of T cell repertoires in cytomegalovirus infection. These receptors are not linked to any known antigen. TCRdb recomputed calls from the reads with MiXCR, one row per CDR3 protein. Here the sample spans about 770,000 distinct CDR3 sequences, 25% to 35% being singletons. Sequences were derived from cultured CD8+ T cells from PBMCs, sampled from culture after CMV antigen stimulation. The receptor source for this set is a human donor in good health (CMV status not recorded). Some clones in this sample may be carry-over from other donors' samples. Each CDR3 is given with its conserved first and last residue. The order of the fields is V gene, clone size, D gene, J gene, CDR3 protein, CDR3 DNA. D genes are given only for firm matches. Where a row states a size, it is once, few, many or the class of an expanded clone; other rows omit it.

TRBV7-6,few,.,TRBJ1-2,CASSFNREYGYTF,TGTGCCAGCAGCTTCAACAGGGAATATGGCTACACCTTC
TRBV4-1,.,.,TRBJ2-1,CASSVRLFDEQFF,TGTGCCAGCAGCGTACGACTATTCGATGAGCAGTTCTTC
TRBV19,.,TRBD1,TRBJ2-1,CASSTQGYEQFF,TGTGCCAGTAGTACACAGGGGTATGAGCAGTTCTTC
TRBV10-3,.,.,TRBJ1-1,CAIRNSGAKAFF,TGTGCCATCAGGAACTCAGGGGCTAAAGCTTTCTTT
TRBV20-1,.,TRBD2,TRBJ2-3,CSAFIAGGSSSTDTQYF,TGCAGTGCCTTTATAGCGGGGGGGTCCTCAAGCACAGATACGCAGTATTTT
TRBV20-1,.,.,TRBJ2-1,CSASRGRVGYNEQFF,TGCAGTGCTAGTCGGGGGAGAGTCGGCTACAATGAGCAGTTCTTC
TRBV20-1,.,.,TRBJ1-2,CSARGAGGADGYTF,TGCAGTGCCCGCGGGGCGGGGGGCGCCGATGGCTACACCTTC
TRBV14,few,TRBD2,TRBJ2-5,CASSLFTWGGRSQETQYF,TGTGCCAGCAGTCTATTTACCTGGGGAGGGAGGTCGCAAGAGACCCAGTACTTC
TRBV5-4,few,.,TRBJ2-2,CASSLALEGIGELFF,TGTGCCAGCAGCTTGGCCCTCGAGGGGATCGGGGAGCTGTTTTTT
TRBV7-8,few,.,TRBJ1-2,CASSTEGGGRWGYTF,TGTGCCAGCAGTACAGAGGGAGGGGGTCGATGGGGCTACACCTTC
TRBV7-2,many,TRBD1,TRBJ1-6,CASSLEGQVTNSPLHF,TGTGCCAGCAGCTTAGAGGGACAGGTGACGAATTCACCCCTCCACTTT